The 18 T cell receptor beta chains presented below share a single source sample, sequenced in a study of beta chain features in type 1 diabetes. The isolated RNA, all of it, was reverse transcribed, so expressed TCRB transcripts were what got sequenced. Data came from immunoSEQ multiplex PCR; TCRdb stores just in-frame clones and leaves some out. The sample contains a few hundred thousand clones, approximately 14% of which appear only once. The sequencing input was central memory CD4+ T cells from blood. The receptors here all came from a man between 25 and 39 years old in good health.

This clone appeared a few times. The CDR3 protein is CASSLRGNYGYTF. In DNA form, the CDR3 reads TGTGCCAGCAGTTTGAGGGGTAACTATGGCTACACCTTC. The genes are TRBV27 and TRBJ1-2; TRBD1 is a possible D gene (5 bases). The CDR3 length is 13 residues. Germline CDR1 and CDR2: MNHEY and SMNVEV (reference sequence). V lost 3 bases to trimming and J lost 1 base, with 6 bases between them.

This clone was observed a few times. The chain is built from TRBV5-4 and TRBJ2-1, with TRBD2 identical over 10 bases. This CDR3 spans 14 amino acids. The germline gives CDR1 SGHNT, CDR2 YYREEE (reference sequence). V lost 5 bases, J lost 7 bases, and 6 bases stayed unmatched. For the CDR3, the DNA is TGTGCCAGCAGGTCGCGACTAGCGGGTAATGAGCAGTTCTTC. Protein product: CASRSRLAGNEQFF.

The genes are TRBV5-6 and TRBJ2-5; 11 positions match TRBD2. The CDR3 has 15 amino acids. Looked up from germline, CDR1 is SGHDT and CDR2 is YYEEEE. The V and J ends lost 1 base and 5 bases, in that order; junction bases with no gene match: 4. CDR3 amino acids: CASSLKLAGVETQYF. DNA of the CDR3: TGTGCCAGCAGCTTGAAACTAGCGGGAGTGGAGACCCAGTACTTC.

The V call is TRBV6-1, the J call TRBJ1-5, with 7 bases aligning to TRBD1. In germline, CDR1 is MNHNS, CDR2 SASEGT. The V and J ends lost 7 bases and 13 bases, in that order; junction bases with no gene match: 7. This CDR3 has 11 residues. CDR3 in amino acids: CASMRTGQQHF. Written as DNA, the CDR3 is TGTGCCAGCATGAGGACAGGACAGCAGCATTTT.

This clone was counted only a few times. The chain recombines TRBV6-5 with TRBJ2-7; TRBD1 matches at 7 bases. The germline V gene has CDR1 MNHEY and CDR2 SVGAGI. The CDR3 has 15 amino acids. The junction had 9 bases not matched to a gene; V was cut back by 5 bases and J by 2 bases. CDR3 sequence (DNA): TGTGCCAGCAGTGCCGACACAGGGGATCCCTACGAGCAGTACTTC. Encoded protein: CASSADTGDPYEQYF.

Only a few counts were recorded for this clone. Other DNA sequences in this specimen translate into the identical CDR3. The chain couples TRBV20-1 to TRBJ1-1; D remains ambiguous. V was clipped by 4 bases and J by 5 bases, with 8 bases between them. The CDR3 extends over 11 amino acids. Germline V lookup: CDR1 DFQATT, CDR2 SNEGSKA (reference sequence). In DNA form, the CDR3 reads TGCAGTGCTAAAAGGCCTACTGAAGCTTTCTTT. Its protein is CSAKRPTEAFF.

The CDR3 sequence is CATLRRAEQFF. The DNA for the CDR3 is TGTGCCACTCTCAGGCGGGCTGAGCAGTTCTTC. This chain uses TRBV10-3 with TRBJ2-1, with a weak D call TRBD2 (5 bases). The CDR3 spans 11 residues. Germline V gene data show CDR1 as ENHRY and CDR2 as SYGVKD. V lost 10 bases and J lost 9, with 13 bases in between.

This clone was seen a few times. The V call is TRBV6-1, the J call TRBJ2-2, with D maybe TRBD2 (7 bases). The CDR3 length is 14 residues. The germline V gene has CDR1 MNHNS and CDR2 SASEGT. Trimming left V 7 bases short and J 4 bases short, with 13 bases between. This CDR3 reads CASTPGGRTGELFF. CDR3 bases: TGTGCCAGCACCCCGGGGGGCCGCACCGGGGAGCTGTTTTTT.

There are a few counts of this clone. The chain joins TRBV2 to TRBJ2-5; TRBD2 might be the D (6 bases). CDR3 size: 14 residues. Germline V gives CDR1 SNHLY, CDR2 FYNNEI. The V and J ends lost 4 bases and 5 bases respectively, with 14 bases between them. The CDR3 DNA is TGTGCCAGCAGTGGGACCAAGGGGAGGGAGACCCAGTACTTC. It yields the protein CASSGTKGRETQYF.

The chain couples TRBV5-1 to TRBJ2-1, with D possibly TRBD1 on 6 matching bases. The V gene lost 3 bases and the J gene lost 5 bases, with 15 bases spanning the gap. CDR3 length: 15 amino acids. In germline, CDR1 is SGHRS, CDR2 YFSETQ. The CDR3 is CASSSGDTRNNEQFF. As DNA, the CDR3 is TGCGCCAGCAGCTCCGGGGACACCCGCAACAATGAGCAGTTCTTC.

This clone was detected a few times. This sequence joins TRBV30 and TRBJ1-1; D perhaps matches TRBD1 (5 bases). V lost 2 bases to trimming and J lost 5 bases, with 12 bases between them. From germline, CDR1 is GTSNPN and CDR2 SVGIG (reference sequence). The CDR3 has 13 amino acids. The CDR3 protein is CAWSKQEFTEAFF. CDR3 DNA sequence: TGTGCCTGGAGTAAACAGGAATTTACTGAAGCTTTCTTT.

The CDR3 DNA follows: TGTGCCTGGAGCGAAGGACAGACTAGCACAGATACGCAGTATTTT. Amino acids: CAWSEGQTSTDTQYF. The V gene is TRBV30, the J gene TRBJ2-3; tentative D call: TRBD1 (6 bases). The CDR3 length is 15 residues. V was pared by 3 bases and J by 0 bases, with 13 bases between. The germline gives CDR1 GTSNPN, CDR2 SVGIG (reference sequence).

A remark on this clone: The junction departs from germline at one end; a sequencing error may be responsible. The chain uses TRBV27 and TRBJ2-1; D not certain. Germline CDR1 MNHEY, CDR2 SMNVEV (reference sequence). The CDR3 runs to 17 residues. The CDR3 DNA reads as TGTGCCAGCAGTTTTAGATTCTTGGGCCGCACCGTCAATGGGCAGTTCTTC. It codes for CASSFRFLGRTVNGQFF.

This rearrangement joins TRBV2 to TRBJ2-5, with 9 bases that match TRBD2. Germline trimming cut 5 bases from V and 5 bases from J; bases unmatched to any gene: 6. The CDR3 has 14 amino acids. Germline CDR1 reads SNHLY; CDR2 reads FYNNEI. Here the CDR3 DNA reads TGTGCCAGCAGTACCGGGACTAGCATGGAGACCCAGTACTTC. Its translation: CASSTGTSMETQYF.

In its sample, this clone was seen many times. The chain couples TRBV19 to TRBJ1-2, with D tentatively TRBD1 (6 bases). CDR3 length: 15 residues. CDR1 and CDR2 from the germline V gene are LNHDA and SQIVND (reference sequence). V was trimmed by 3 bases and J by 2 bases, leaving 13 bases between them. The CDR3 DNA reads TGTGCCAGTAGTATGCCATGGACAGCCAACTATGGCTACACCTTC. Translation: CASSMPWTANYGYTF.

This clone was detected a few times. This rearrangement joins TRBV18 to TRBJ1-3, with a weak D call TRBD1 (5 bases). Looked up from germline, CDR1 is KGHSH and CDR2 is LQKENI. V was trimmed by 1 base and J by 1 base, leaving 8 bases between them. The CDR3 has 15 amino acids. The CDR3 loop is CASSPLAGSGNTIYF. The CDR3 DNA reads TGTGCCAGCTCACCACTGGCAGGGTCTGGAAACACCATATATTTT.

This sequence joins TRBV6-5 and TRBJ2-7, with D possibly matching TRBD1 (5 bases). Germline V gives CDR1 MNHEY, CDR2 SVGAGI. The CDR3 has 14 amino acids. Trimming stripped 5 bases from V and 3 bases from J, with 14 bases between. The CDR3 DNA reads as TGTGCCAGCAGTAATTCCGCAGGGATCTACGAGCAGTACGTC. Its translation: CASSNSAGIYEQYV.

The chain employs TRBV2 and TRBJ2-5, with 11 bases matching TRBD2. J was trimmed by 12 bases and V by 2 bases; bases with no gene match: 8. CDR3 length: 14 residues. Per germline, CDR1 SNHLY and CDR2 FYNNEI. The chain's CDR3 is CASSELLLAGVKYF. The CDR3 nucleotides are TGTGCCAGCAGTGAATTGTTACTAGCGGGGGTTAAGTACTTC.